Listed below are T cell receptor beta chains from one sample, sequenced in a study of PD-L1 blockade in urothelial cancer. Clones were sequenced by immunoSEQ multiplex PCR, and TCRdb holds only the in-frame ones, with some missing. Among about 43,000 clones listed, 83% were seen once. The specimen was PBMCs, collected around atezolizumab (anti-PD-L1) treatment. The source of these receptors is a man in his sixties with urothelial cancer. Each CDR3 is given with its conserved first and last residue. A D gene is named only where the DNA matches it firmly. Size is omitted from some rows. Given values are once, few, many or a class for expanded clones.

d_call j_call clone_size v_call cdr3_nt cdr3_aa
. TRBJ2-1 . TRBV27 TGTGCCAGCAGTTTATGGAGCAGAGTGAGCTCCTACAATGAGCAGTTCTTC CASSLWSRVSSYNEQFF
. TRBJ2-7 few TRBV4-1 TGCGCCAGCAGCCAGCTCGGGGAAGCTTACGAGCAGTACTTC CASSQLGEAYEQYF
. TRBJ2-7 . TRBV10-3 TGTGCCATCAGTTTCGAACAAGAGCAGTACTTC CAISFEQEQYF
TRBD1 TRBJ2-7 few TRBV6-8 TGTGCCAGCAGTCAGGGGGCGGCATACGAGCAGTACTTC CASSQGAAYEQYF
TRBD1 TRBJ1-4 . TRBV6-1 TGTGCCAGCAGTGTGACAGGGGGCGAGGGTAATGAAAAACTGTTTTTT CASSVTGGEGNEKLFF
. TRBJ1-2 . TRBV30 TGTGCCTGGACCCCCGTTGCTAACTATGGCTACACCTTC CAWTPVANYGYTF
. TRBJ2-2 once TRBV19 . CASTSGGYADTGELFF
TRBD1 TRBJ1-1 . TRBV7-8 TGTGCCAGCAGCTTCTCAGGGGGTAACACTGAAGCTTTCTTT CASSFSGGNTEAFF
. TRBJ1-2 many TRBV7-9 TGTGCCAGCAGCCCTATAGAGGGTGGCTATGGCTACACCTTC CASSPIEGGYGYTF
TRBD1 TRBJ1-3 . TRBV4-2 TGTGCCAGCAGCCAAGTAGATGGGCTGGGACAGGGATTCTCTGGAAACACCATATATTTT CASSQVDGLGQGFSGNTIYF
. TRBJ2-5 few TRBV30 TGTGCCTGGGCAAAGGACATCCAAGAGACCCAGTACTTC CAWAKDIQETQYF
. TRBJ2-5 . TRBV6-4 TGTGCCAGCAGTGTCGGGACCTCAGGGGCCCAGTACTTC CASSVGTSGAQYF
TRBD1 TRBJ2-5 . TRBV11-3 TGTGCCAGCAGCCCGGGACAGGAAGAGACCCAGTACTTC CASSPGQEETQYF
TRBD1 TRBJ1-4 . TRBV5-4 TGTGCCAGCAGCTCCAGGACAGGGGAGGAAAAACTGTTTTTT CASSSRTGEEKLFF
TRBD1 TRBJ2-6 . TRBV5-1 TGCGCCAGCAGCTCAGGACAGGCCTCTGGGGCCAACGTCCTGACTTTC CASSSGQASGANVLTF
. TRBJ2-7 . TRBV2 TGTGCCAGCAGTGAATTCCGTGTGGCTTACGAGCAGTACTTC CASSEFRVAYEQYF
TRBD1 TRBJ1-1 . TRBV23-1 TGCGCCAGCAGTCGGACAGGGGTTGGGATGAACACTGAAGCTTTCTTT CASSRTGVGMNTEAFF
. TRBJ1-4 . TRBV2 TGTGCCAGCAGTGTGGGCCAGATTAATGAAAAACTGTTTTTT CASSVGQINEKLFF
. TRBJ2-3 . TRBV14 TGTGCCAGCAGCCAAGGTCAGGGGAAGACTAGCACAGATACGCAGTATTTT CASSQGQGKTSTDTQYF
. TRBJ2-7 . TRBV7-6 TGTGCCAGCAGCCACGACAGCGAGCAGTACTTC CASSHDSEQYF
. TRBJ2-1 . TRBV2 TGTGCCAGCAGCGCGGACAGAGGGTTCAATGAGCAGTTCTTC CASSADRGFNEQFF
TRBD1 TRBJ2-5 . TRBV27 TGTGCCAGCAGCCCTTCCGGGACAGAAGAGACCCAGTACTTC CASSPSGTEETQYF
TRBD1 TRBJ2-6 few TRBV5-1 TGCGCCAGCAGCAACCGGACAGGTACTGGGGCCAACGTCCTGACTTTC CASSNRTGTGANVLTF
. TRBJ2-5 . TRBV7-9 TGTGCCAGCAGATTGTTAGTCCGAGAGACCCAGTACTTC CASRLLVRETQYF
. TRBJ2-2 . TRBV4-1 TGCGCCAGCAGCCACGGGGGGCAGCTAACCGGGGAGCTGTTTTTT CASSHGGQLTGELFF
TRBD1 TRBJ1-2 . TRBV2 TGTGCCAGCAGTGAAGTGGTGACAGGGGGCGGTGGCTACACCTTC CASSEVVTGGGGYTF
. TRBJ1-3 . TRBV6-5 TGTGCCAGCAGTTATAGGGGGGGAGATGGAAACACCATATATTTT CASSYRGGDGNTIYF
TRBD2 TRBJ2-1 . TRBV7-2 TGTGCCAGCAGCCTCACTAGCGGGGGGGCGAATGAGCAGTTCTTC CASSLTSGGANEQFF
TRBD1 TRBJ1-1 . TRBV18 TGTGCCAGCTCAAAACAGGGGTCGGCAGCTTTCTTT CASSKQGSAAFF
TRBD1 TRBJ1-4 . TRBV4-1 TGCGCCAGCAGCCACCTGGGACAGACCGGGGAAAAACTGTTTTTT CASSHLGQTGEKLFF
. TRBJ1-4 . TRBV7-9 TGTGCCAGCAGCCAACAACGGGGGGCAGTTGAAAAACTGTTTTTT CASSQQRGAVEKLFF